This T cell receptor beta chain came from a study of graft-versus-host responses after intestinal transplantation (dated by TCRdb to about 2021). Background on the whole study: The transplants that recipients received were multivisceral, liver-intestinal, or isolated intestinal. Anti-thymocyte globulin induction was given to all recipients, followed by maintenance tacrolimus and steroids for around three years. After intestinal transplantation, graft-versus-host and host-versus-graft alloreactive T cell clones in the graft, circulation and bone marrow were tracked using bulk TCR-beta CDR3 sequencing. To identify alloreactive clones, pre-transplant mixed lymphocyte reaction products were sequenced and compared with unstimulated pre-transplant donor and recipient T cells. Of the 20 to 30 intestinal transplant recipients enrolled in the cohort, one of whom was a retransplant, a few patients without pretransplant specimens were excluded. A peak of at least 4% donor T cells among recipient peripheral blood mononuclear cells was the definition used for donor T cell macrochimerism. Instead of going to the commercial service, samples from a few later patients were sequenced in-house on an Illumina MiSeq and processed with MiXCR.

A remark on this clone: It lacks a known antigen. Base qualities were left out, and no much larger clone turns up one base away.

From its cysteine to its phenylalanine, the CDR3 spans 13 amino acids. Only the CDR3 portion is preserved as DNA: 39 bases, with reading frame beginning at the first base. From the germline V gene, CDR1 is ENHRY and CDR2 is SYGVKD. The V end gives up 5 bases and the J end 8 bases, leaving 5 bases in the junction not matched to a gene. This specimen's time point label, interpreted: cells obtained before transplantation from donor or recipient. CD3+CD4+ and CD3+CD8+ populations were FACS-sorted from unstimulated pre-transplant donor and recipient cells taken from spleen or lymph nodes. Preparation of the library involved the immunoSEQ multiplex PCR assay. For most patients, genomic DNA was isolated using the Qiagen DNeasy Blood and Tissue Kit and was shipped frozen to Adaptive Biotechnologies for TCR sequencing. High-throughput TCR-beta CDR3 sequencing of genomic DNA from most patients was performed by Adaptive Biotechnologies. On the authors' methods: TCR sequencing data were retrieved from Adaptive's ImmunoSEQ software for around 18 patients, whereas three other patients were processed with MiXCR and VDJtools. CD4 versus CD8 sorting errors were corrected by removing sequences found in both subsets at a frequency ratio below 5:1. CDR3 nucleotide sequences shared by donor and recipient were removed because the origin of these sequences could not be assigned. To be classed as alloreactive, a clone needed at least 2-fold expansion over unstimulated cells and a minimum CFSE-low frequency of 0.002% (template counts) or 0.001% (read counts). Clones detected in sequenced pre-transplant spleen, lymph node, or MLR CFSE-low populations of the donor or recipient were defined as mappable. The cumulative frequency of alloreactive clones was calculated as a percentage of all sequences, weighted by copy number. TCRdb mirrors the immuneACCESS table, restricted to in-frame sequences. Some clones are absent from its copies; in checked studies, under half trace to an unresolved V gene, and the reason for the others is unknown. That table furnishes V, J and clone size, whereas the DNA furnished D and trimming. The sample contains over 85,000 clones, 93% of them found a single time. Of the sample, 0.45% to 0.65% falls within the top ten clones.

The study at large found these results: In the allografts of patients with donor T cell macrochimerism, GvH to HvG T cell clonal ratios were high. Early after transplant, declines in HvG clones were associated with peak levels of circulating GvH clones. GvH clones were detected in recipient bone marrow, and some of these GvH clones were observed earlier in ileal mucosa or blood, consistent with an intestinal mucosal origin. The relatively low number and heterogeneity of intestinal transplant patients limited the conclusions.

The rearranged chain carries TRBV10-3 and TRBJ2-1, with 8 junctional bases fitting TRBD1. The receptor was isolated from a human donor who received an intestinal transplant. The sequencing here drew on unstimulated CD8+ T cells sorted from spleen or lymph node cells, taken before intestinal transplant. The CDR3 protein: CAISLDRGYEQFF. The DNA is TGTGCCATCAGTCTCGACAGGGGTTATGAGCAGTTCTTC.